These 15 T cell receptor beta chains were sequenced from one sample in a study of cytomegalovirus exposure and HLA in healthy donors. A multiplex PCR was run with 60 Vbeta primers and 13 Jbeta primers. The table came from immunoSEQ multiplex PCR; TCRdb's copy has only in-frame clones and leaves some out. Here the sample spans under 200,000 clones, 82% being singletons. The sample taken for sequencing was PBMCs. These receptors came from a girl aged 10 to 17 in good health and CMV-seropositive.

This rearrangement joins TRBV28 to TRBJ2-1; 8 positions match TRBD2. Per the germline V gene, CDR1 is MDHEN and CDR2 is SYDVKM. The CDR3 length is 15 residues. Trimming removed 1 base from V and 10 bases from J; junction bases left unmatched: 9. CDR3 bases: TGTGCCAGCAGTTTATTGGCCCCCCAGCGGGGGGAGCAGTTCTTC. Its translation is CASSLLAPQRGEQFF. Complete variable domain (other parts from reference TRBV28 and TRBJ2-1): DVKVTQSSRYLVKRTGEKVFLECVQDMDHENMFWYRQDPGLGLRLIYFSYDVKMKEKGDIPEGYSVSREKKERFSLILESASTNQTSMYLCASSLLAPQRGEQFFGPGTRLTVL.

This clone was seen a few times. As DNA, the CDR3 is TGTGCCAGTAGTATTTATCAGGGGGCAGATCAGCCCCAGCATTTT. It codes for CASSIYQGADQPQHF. The chain combines TRBV19 with TRBJ1-5, with TRBD1 matching over 8 bases. Unmatched junction bases numbered 6, after V lost 3 bases and J lost 5 bases. Germline V gene sequence: CDR1 LNHDA, CDR2 SQIVND (reference sequence). The CDR3 is 15 residues long.

V gene TRBV6-5 combines with J gene TRBJ1-4, with D perhaps matching TRBD1 (6 bases). CDR3 size: 16 residues. V was cut by 0 bases and J by 3 bases, with 11 bases left in between. Germline V gene data show CDR1 as MNHEY and CDR2 as SVGAGI. The CDR3 nucleotides read TGTGCCAGCAGTTACTCGCAGGGGAGGGCTAATGAAAAACTGTTTTTT. This gives the protein CASSYSQGRANEKLFF.

The chain joins TRBV5-1 to TRBJ1-1, with 8 bases fitting TRBD1. There are 18 residues in the CDR3. Germline trimming cut 0 bases from V and 0 bases from J; bases unmatched to any gene: 10. Germline CDR1 SGHRS, CDR2 YFSETQ. The CDR3 loop is CASSLVQGGSGMNTEAFF. CDR3 nucleotide sequence: TGCGCCAGCAGCTTGGTACAGGGGGGTTCAGGTATGAACACTGAAGCTTTCTTT.

The chain links TRBV6-1 to TRBJ2-2; 10 positions agree with TRBD1. The V gene end was trimmed by 8 bases and the J gene end by 3 bases; junction bases not matched to a gene: 3. The CDR3 has 14 amino acids. Germline loops: CDR1 MNHNS, CDR2 SASEGT. This chain's CDR3 is CASGGTGDTGELFF. DNA for the CDR3: TGTGCCAGCGGAGGGACAGGGGACACCGGGGAGCTGTTTTTT.

This clone has only one observation. The chain recombines TRBV11-1 with TRBJ2-2; D unresolved. From germline, CDR1 is SGHAT and CDR2 FQDESV (reference sequence). Trimming took off 5 bases at V and 1 base at J, with 2 bases between the two ends. The CDR3 totals 12 residues. DNA for the CDR3: TGTGCCAGCAGCCGGAACACCGGGGAGCTGTTTTTT. This sequence encodes CASSRNTGELFF. The whole variable domain, remainder taken from reference TRBV11-1 and TRBJ2-2, is EAEVAQSPRYKITEKSQAVAFWCDPISGHATLYWYRQILGQGPELLVQFQDESVVDDSQLPKDRFSAERLKGVDSTLKIQPAELGDSAMYLCASSRNTGELFFGEGSRLTVL.

The chain carries TRBV5-1 and TRBJ2-7, with 10 bases that match TRBD2. This CDR3 has 16 amino acids. Looked up from germline, CDR1 is SGHRS and CDR2 is YFSETQ. The trim removed 4 bases at V and 0 bases at J, leaving 7 bases unmatched. CDR3 nucleotides: TGCGCCAGCAGCACAGGTAGCGGGAGGAGCTCCTACGAGCAGTACTTC. As protein: CASSTGSGRSSYEQYF.

The rearrangement uses TRBV6-5 and TRBJ1-5; D unclear. The length of the CDR3 is 14 residues. CDR1 and CDR2 (germline): MNHEY, SVGAGI. Trimming removed 5 bases from V and 7 bases from J, with 15 bases in between. The CDR3 region has the DNA TGTGCCAGCAGTCCGGGCCACGCGGGGCAGCCCCAGCATTTT. It yields the protein CASSPGHAGQPQHF.

Points on this clone: Other DNA variants within this sample encode the same CDR3. J is TRBJ2-7 and V is TRBV6-1; 12 nucleotides match TRBD2. CDR1 and CDR2 from the germline V gene are MNHNS and SASEGT. V shed 5 bases, J shed 4 bases, and the junction held 3 bases outside the gene matches. There are 14 residues in the CDR3. Here the CDR3 reads CASSWTSGKYEQYF. The DNA for the CDR3 is TGTGCCAGCAGTTGGACTAGCGGGAAATACGAGCAGTACTTC.

The chain is built from TRBV6-6 and TRBJ1-1, with a weak D call TRBD1 (5 bases). Trimming pared 10 bases from V and 3 bases from J, leaving 24 bases between. The CDR3 is 16 residues long. Germline V gene sequence: CDR1 MNHNY, CDR2 SVGAGI (reference sequence). The CDR3 sequence is CATQNGPGTFDTEAFF. In DNA, the CDR3 is TGTGCCACCCAAAACGGCCCAGGGACTTTTGACACTGAAGCTTTCTTT.

With regard to this clone: Different DNA sequences within this sample yield the same CDR3. The chain links TRBV11-2 to TRBJ1-2; perhaps TRBD1 as D (5 bases). The CDR3 loop spans 13 amino acids. The germline gives CDR1 SGHAT, CDR2 FQNNGV. Trimming took 2 bases from V and 6 from J, leaving 10 bases between them. Here the CDR3 reads CASSLQGGDGYTF. The DNA for the CDR3 is TGTGCCAGCAGCTTACAGGGTGGGGATGGCTACACCTTC.

The chain carries TRBV9 and TRBJ2-5, with 9 nucleotides matching TRBD2. J lost 2 bases, V lost 3 bases, and 5 bases had no gene match. The CDR3 runs 15 residues. Germline loops: CDR1 SGDLS, CDR2 YYNGEE. CDR3 loop: CASSATSGSQETQYF. Here the CDR3 DNA reads TGTGCCAGCAGCGCAACTAGCGGGTCGCAAGAGACCCAGTACTTC.

CDR3 protein: CASSLVRAGANVLTF. The CDR3 coding sequence is TGTGCCAGCAGTTTGGTTAGAGCTGGGGCCAACGTCCTGACTTTC. The chain couples TRBV27 to TRBJ2-6, with D unclear. CDR3 length equals 15 residues. Germline values: CDR1 MNHEY, CDR2 SMNVEV (reference sequence). With 3 bases removed from V and 2 bases from J, the gap between germline ends came to 8 bases. Using reference TRBV27 and TRBJ2-6 for the parts outside the CDR3, the full variable domain is EAQVTQNPRYLITVTGKKLTVTCSQNMNHEYMSWYRQDPGLGLRQIYYSMNVEVTDKGDVPEGYKVSRKEKRNFPLILESPSPNQTSLYFCASSLVRAGANVLTFGAGSRLTVL.

This sequence joins TRBV5-6 and TRBJ1-5; unclear D gene. The CDR3 length is 14 residues. V gave up 0 bases and J gave up 3 bases, with 7 bases separating them. Germline V gene lookup returns CDR1 SGHDT and CDR2 YYEEEE. DNA for the CDR3: TGTGCCAGCAGCTTGGGACACACCAATCAGCCCCAGCATTTT. Protein: CASSLGHTNQPQHF.

The J gene is TRBJ1-1, the V gene TRBV29-1; possibly TRBD1 for D (6 bases). The V gene lost 4 bases and the J gene lost 1 base, with 16 bases spanning the gap. CDR1 and CDR2 from the germline V gene are SQVTM and ANQGSEA. The CDR3 totals 15 residues. In nucleotides, the CDR3 is TGCAGCGTTGCTGGGGGCGCAGGGAAGAACACTGAAGCTTTCTTT. Translating gives CSVAGGAGKNTEAFF. Full variable domain (outside the CDR3, taken from reference TRBV29-1 and TRBJ1-1): SAVISQKPSRDICQRGTSLTIQCQVDSQVTMMFWYRQQPGQSLTLIATANQGSEATYESGFVIDKFPISRPNLTFSTLTVSNMSPEDSSIYLCSVAGGAGKNTEAFFGQGTRLTVV.